This entry features one T cell receptor (beta chain) sequence. This clonotype was observed a handful of times. Its antigen has not been determined. Base qualities are not provided; no much larger clone lies one nucleotide away. The data stem from a study of Graves' ophthalmopathy and Graves' hyperthyroidism (dated 2018 in TCRdb). Background on the whole study: Hyperthyroidism was considered stable if no progression to ophthalmopathy occurred within 18 months of follow-up. To explore V-J signatures that distinguish ophthalmopathy from hyperthyroidism, a discovery set of 95 to 100 patients was enrolled, made up of approximately 45 with ophthalmopathy and fewer than 60 with stable hyperthyroidism. In over five hyperthyroidism patients, the T-cell repertoires found in thyroid tissue were compared with those found in blood. TCR beta repertoire signatures were used to distinguish Graves' ophthalmopathy from Graves' hyperthyroidism and to predict progression to ophthalmopathy. Following sample collection, hyperthyroidism patients were given methimazole at a starting dose of 30 mg daily, and ophthalmopathy patients were given high-dose intravenous methylprednisolone. An independent validation cohort comprised roughly 20 hyperthyroidism patients and 15 to 17 patients who later progressed from hyperthyroidism to ophthalmopathy. In total, around 130 blood samples were TCR-sequenced: fewer than 50 ophthalmopathy, some 75 hyperthyroidism and some 17 hyperthyroidism-to-ophthalmopathy patients.

Hyperthyroidism patients were newly diagnosed, were aged 18 to 65 years, and had a disease duration under 2 months. Anyone with other autoimmune diseases, uncontrolled infections, pregnancy or lactation was excluded from the study. Clinical symptoms, serum thyroxine, TRAb, thyroid ultrasound and orbital computed tomography were used for diagnosis. Trizol reagent was used to extract the total RNA, and its quality was then checked on an Agilent 2100 Bioanalyzer. For repertoire sequencing, the TCR beta CDR3 regions were amplified from RNA transcripts. HTBI primers and the Qiagen OneStep RT-PCR kit were used in a first-round RT-PCR, which was followed by a second-round multiplex PCR, size selection and purification. Libraries were sequenced paired-end with 100 bp reads on an Illumina HiSeq2000. The paper's data handling went like this. SOAPnuke was used for read processing, and reads with adapters, uncalled bases, a mean Phred below 15, or no exact constant-primer or identifier match were discarded. High-quality paired reads were merged with COPE v1.2.5. Each unique nucleotide sequence was treated as a clonotype, and MiTCR v1.1 was used to align the clonotypes to the IMGT TRB V, D and J references. The analysis was limited to V-J combinations with a frequency above 0.0001, which together covered approximately 99% of repertoires. For each V-J combination, a TCR clonal expansion and chaos score was defined as the ratio of F50 clonal expansion to chaos observed in the TCRdist matrix. Features were reduced by Welch's t-statistics and random forest to over ten V-J combinations, which fed a naive Bayes classifier. The similarity between thyroid and blood repertoires was quantified using the Morisita-Horn index. Through fastp at Q25 and MiXCR, TCRdb rebuilt clones from the public reads, retaining in-frame beta chains. A single entry per CDR3 protein holds the most common genes and DNA from its merged rows. Here the V and J calls rest on TCRdb's processing, not on the authors' analysis. The sample profile shows more than 1,000,000 distinct CDR3 sequences; approximately 35% of them were found once. The ten largest clones capture approximately 10% of the sample.

Taken from the germline V gene, the CDR1 and CDR2 loops are SGDLS and YYNGEE. The cysteine opens and the phenylalanine closes a CDR3 of 15 amino acids. Here the CDR3 DNA is all that survives: 45 bases in frame from base 1. V is pruned by 3 bases and J by 4 bases, leaving 8 bases of the junction without a gene match. Results and caveats for the whole study, not just this receptor: In validation, the model predicted ophthalmopathy progression with roughly 68% sensitivity and around 72% specificity; some 13 predicted patients were CT-confirmed with GO in a median of about 6.1 months. Most expanded thyroid clonotypes with frequency above 0.001 were also detected in blood, suggesting blood repertoires may reflect the thyroid immune response. The 13-signature model separated ophthalmopathy from stable hyperthyroidism with over 85% sensitivity and about 81% specificity in cross-validation, and 80%/75% in the test set. Sample size was not statistically predetermined, and group allocation was not concealed from the investigators.

This TCR was sampled from an adult man with Graves' hyperthyroidism. Recombination linked TRBV9 to TRBJ1-1, with 8 middle bases fitting TRBD1. The sequencing input was peripheral blood or thyroid tissue (not recorded which). The CDR3 reads as follows: CASSADRGGSTEAFF. The base sequence is TGTGCCAGCAGCGCCGACAGGGGTGGAAGCACTGAAGCTTTCTTT.